These 19 T cell receptor beta chains came from one sample sequenced in a study of T cells in localized non-small cell lung cancer. Method: immunoSEQ multiplex PCR; TCRdb's copy keeps in-frame clones and lacks some. The repertoire holds tens of thousands of clones, with over 70% as singletons. The source material was PBMCs, sampled before any cancer treatment. The source of these receptors is a man between 40 and 70 years old with stage II squamous cell lung carcinoma.

The chain has TRBV19 and TRBJ1-1; D remains ambiguous. The germline V gene encodes CDR1 LNHDA and CDR2 SQIVND (reference sequence). The V end lost 7 bases, the J end lost 0 bases, and 9 bases lay between the germline ends. The CDR3 has 13 amino acids. CDR3 bases: TGTGCCAGTAAAAGGACCTTGAACACTGAAGCTTTCTTT. Protein sequence: CASKRTLNTEAFF.

The chain joins TRBV6-4 to TRBJ2-1; no clear D gene. Germline V gene sequence: CDR1 MRHNA, CDR2 SNTAGT. This CDR3 comprises 17 residues. Trimming shortened V by 4 bases and J by 0 bases, and 16 bases separated the two germline ends. CDR3 sequence: CASSGTLLMSSYNEQFF. CDR3 sequence (DNA): TGTGCCAGCAGTGGAACCCTTCTAATGAGCTCCTACAATGAGCAGTTCTTC.

The chain is built from TRBV11-2 and TRBJ2-7; the D is unclear. The V gene's germline CDR1 is SGHAT and CDR2 FQNNGV. The CDR3 is made up of 13 amino acids. Trimming pared 1 base from V and 0 bases from J, leaving 4 bases between. CDR3 amino acids: CASSLGSSYEQYF. The CDR3 DNA reads TGTGCCAGCAGCTTAGGGTCCTCCTACGAGCAGTACTTC.

The rearrangement joins TRBV7-2 to TRBJ2-3; D gene uncertain. Trimming shortened V by 1 base and J by 0 bases, and 8 bases separated the two germline ends. The CDR3 length is 15 residues. Germline CDR1 is SGHTA and CDR2 is FQGNSA. CDR3 coding DNA: TGTGCCAGCAGCTTAGACGTCGGCAGCACAGATACGCAGTATTTT. It codes for CASSLDVGSTDTQYF. The entire variable domain, with the rest obtained from reference TRBV7-2 and TRBJ2-3, is as follows: GAGVSQSPSNKVTEKGKDVELRCDPISGHTALYWYRQSLGQGLEFLIYFQGNSAPDKSGLPSDRFSAERTGGSVSTLTIQRTQQEDSAVYLCASSLDVGSTDTQYFGPGTRLTVL.

This clone has only a few counts. The rearrangement uses TRBV4-2 and TRBJ2-3; possibly TRBD2 for D (5 bases). Trimming removed 0 bases from V and 1 base from J, with 11 bases in between. The CDR3 runs 16 residues. CDR1 and CDR2 from the germline V gene are LGHNA and YNFKEQ. The CDR3 protein is CASSQEAAPRTDTQYF. The CDR3 DNA reads as TGTGCCAGCAGCCAAGAAGCGGCCCCCCGCACAGATACGCAGTATTTT.

The V gene is TRBV11-3, the J gene TRBJ2-3; no reliable D call. The ends were cut back, 0 bases at V and 2 bases at J, with 6 bases in the middle. The CDR3 has 14 amino acids. From germline, CDR1 is SGHNT and CDR2 YENEEA. CDR3 nucleotide sequence: TGTGCCAGCAGCTTAGACGGCAACACAGATACGCAGTATTTT. Its translation: CASSLDGNTDTQYF.

J is TRBJ2-7 and V is TRBV5-1; D is unresolved. Trimming left V 0 bases short and J 4 bases short, with 8 bases between. The germline V gene encodes CDR1 SGHRS and CDR2 YFSETQ. The CDR3 has 13 amino acids. The DNA for the CDR3 is TGCGCCAGCAGCTTGGAGGGCAGATACGAGCAGTACTTC. Its protein product is CASSLEGRYEQYF.

The J gene is TRBJ2-3, the V gene TRBV11-3, with a possible D match to TRBD2 (6 bases). The CDR3 sequence is 15 residues long. The V and J ends lost 4 bases and 5 bases respectively, with 16 bases between them. The germline V gene has CDR1 SGHNT and CDR2 YENEEA. The CDR3 region is CASSSRDSLGDTQYF. The CDR3 DNA is TGTGCCAGCAGCTCCCGGGACTCCTTGGGAGATACGCAGTATTTT. The full variable domain, with the rest looked up from reference TRBV11-3 and TRBJ2-3, is EAGVVQSPRYKIIEKKQPVAFWCNPISGHNTLYWYLQNLGQGPELLIRYENEEAVDDSQLPKDRFSAERLKGVDSTLKIQPAELGDSAVYLCASSSRDSLGDTQYFGPGTRLTVL.

J is TRBJ2-7 and V is TRBV5-8; unclear D gene. The V and J ends lost 0 bases and 2 bases respectively, with 12 bases between them. Per the germline V gene, CDR1 is SGHTS and CDR2 is YDEGEE. The CDR3 extends over 15 amino acids. The CDR3 nucleotides read TGTGCCAGCAGCTTGGATTTCGGGCAGACCTACGAGCAGTACTTC. Residues: CASSLDFGQTYEQYF.

The chain combines TRBV5-1 with TRBJ1-1; D is unclear. The germline V and J ends were trimmed by 4 bases and 1 base, with 20 bases remaining between them. Germline V gene lookup returns CDR1 SGHRS and CDR2 YFSETQ. There are 17 residues in the CDR3. The CDR3 region is CASSRRAGAPRNTEAFF. In DNA form, the CDR3 reads TGCGCCAGCAGCCGGAGGGCAGGTGCCCCCCGGAACACTGAAGCTTTCTTT.

This chain links TRBV19 with TRBJ2-3; D is undetermined. The V end was cut by 3 bases, the J end by 6 bases, with 10 bases between. The CDR3 contains 13 residues. The V gene's germline CDR1 is LNHDA and CDR2 SQIVND (reference sequence). The CDR3 reads CASSMSGTDTQYF. The DNA for the CDR3 is TGTGCCAGTAGTATGAGTGGAACCGATACGCAGTATTTT. Full variable domain (missing parts from reference TRBV19 and TRBJ2-3): DGGITQSPKYLFRKEGQNVTLSCEQNLNHDAMYWYRQDPGQGLRLIYYSQIVNDFQKGDIAEGYSVSREKKESFPLTVTSAQKNPTAFYLCASSMSGTDTQYFGPGTRLTVL.

The chain couples TRBV6-1 to TRBJ1-1; no clear D gene. V lost 6 bases, J lost 1 base, and 9 bases lay in between. The length of the CDR3 is 13 residues. In germline, CDR1 is MNHNS, CDR2 SASEGT. The CDR3 is CASRASGNTEAFF. CDR3 in DNA: TGTGCCAGCAGGGCCTCAGGGAACACTGAAGCTTTCTTT.

The gene calls are TRBV30 and TRBJ1-3; the D is unclear. The V and J ends lost 3 bases and 2 bases respectively, with 5 bases between them. Germline CDR1 GTSNPN, CDR2 SVGIG (reference sequence). The CDR3 runs to 12 residues. Written as DNA, the CDR3 is TGTGCCTGGAGGGCCACTGGAAACACCATATATTTT. Translation: CAWRATGNTIYF.

This sequence joins TRBV7-6 and TRBJ2-1, with 10 bases matching TRBD2. The ends lost 4 bases at V and 7 bases at J; junction bases unmatched: 7. CDR1 and CDR2 from the germline V gene are SGHVS and FNYEAQ. CDR3 length: 15 amino acids. CDR3 in DNA: TGTGCCAGCAGCTCCGTACTAGCGGGAAAAAATGAGCAGTTCTTC. Amino acids: CASSSVLAGKNEQFF.

The chain joins TRBV7-3 to TRBJ2-1, with TRBD1 as a possible D gene (6 bases). CDR1 is SGHTA, CDR2 FQGTGA, per germline. Trimming left V 2 bases short and J 3 bases short, with 14 bases between. This CDR3 has 16 amino acids. The DNA for the CDR3 is TGTGCCAGCAGCTTAGATCTTTTACAGGGCTACAATGAGCAGTTCTTC. The encoded protein is CASSLDLLQGYNEQFF.

The genes are TRBV11-2 and TRBJ1-1; perhaps TRBD1 as D (5 bases). Per the germline V gene, CDR1 is SGHAT and CDR2 is FQNNGV. The V end was cut by 0 bases, the J end by 1 base, with 9 bases between. The CDR3 has 15 amino acids. The CDR3 is CASSLEGAGNTEAFF. The CDR3, as DNA: TGTGCCAGCAGCTTAGAAGGGGCAGGGAACACTGAAGCTTTCTTT.

The CDR3 is CASSSPGRGRGQPQHF. For the CDR3, the DNA is TGTGCCAGCAGCTCCCCGGGACGCGGAAGGGGTCAGCCCCAGCATTTT. The chain recombines TRBV7-2 with TRBJ1-5; tentative D call: TRBD1 (5 bases). The CDR3 covers 16 residues. The V and J ends lost 4 bases and 6 bases respectively, with 19 bases between them. In germline, CDR1 is SGHTA, CDR2 FQGNSA.

The chain combines TRBV20-1 with TRBJ1-2; D perhaps matches TRBD1 (5 bases). CDR1 DFQATT and CDR2 SNEGSKA come from the germline V gene (reference sequence). The CDR3 is 11 amino acids. Trimming stripped 5 bases from V and 6 bases from J, with 10 bases between. CDR3 DNA: TGCAGTGCTCAGGGAGGGAATGGCTACACCTTC. It codes for CSAQGGNGYTF.

The chain employs TRBV28 and TRBJ1-5; 9 nucleotides align to TRBD1. V gave up 7 bases and J gave up 4 bases; unmatched junction bases: 8. The CDR3 runs to 15 residues. Per germline, CDR1 MDHEN and CDR2 SYDVKM. The CDR3 is CASTGTGTGNQPQHF. In DNA form, the CDR3 reads TGTGCCAGCACCGGGACCGGGACAGGGAATCAGCCCCAGCATTTT.